A selection of T cell receptor beta chains follows, all from one sample in a study of cytomegalovirus exposure and HLA in healthy donors. Produced via immunoSEQ multiplex PCR; TCRdb's table is partial and in-frame only. The repertoire includes tens of thousands of clones, about nine tenths of them detected once, and about 0.95% sits in the top ten. The specimen sequenced was PBMCs. These receptors came from a man younger than 35 in good health and CMV-seronegative. Both conserved end residues are part of each CDR3.

V gene	J gene	CDR3 protein
TRBV7-9	TRBJ2-1	CASSLAGQGLSSYNEQFF
TRBV18	TRBJ2-5	CASSYGRAQETQYF
TRBV18	TRBJ2-7	CASSPSGSSYEQYF
TRBV7-8	TRBJ2-1	CASSLGTGVVSYNEQFF
TRBV5-6	TRBJ2-2	CASSLGDINTGELFF
TRBV4-2	TRBJ2-7	CASSQGPEAPHEQYF
TRBV9	TRBJ2-1	CASSVAPGKGGFYNEQFF
TRBV19	TRBJ2-7	CASSITAGVLYEQYF
TRBV5-5	TRBJ2-7	CASSLGLAGVGGISEQYF
TRBV11-3	TRBJ1-2	CASSLSSWGPTTNYGYTF
TRBV7-6	TRBJ2-2	CATGDRNTGELFF
TRBV4-1	TRBJ2-1	CASSQDSIYTVGNEQFF
TRBV27	TRBJ2-1	CASSFRLAGESNEQFF
TRBV28	TRBJ2-7	CASSRGQGQSSYEQYF
TRBV28	TRBJ2-7	CASTPQPPGRASAEQYF
TRBV6-5	TRBJ2-2	CASSQGARGELFF
TRBV30	TRBJ2-2	CASLRAMDTGELFF
TRBV4-1	TRBJ1-4	CASSKGQGRGEKLFF
TRBV29-1	TRBJ2-7	CSARGLPDEQYF
TRBV5-4	TRBJ2-3	CASSVDTSSDTQYF
TRBV5-6	TRBJ2-1	CASTWDNNEQFF
TRBV11-2	TRBJ2-1	CASKNSGNEQFF
TRBV9	TRBJ1-1	CASSPRTGNTEAFF
TRBV2	TRBJ1-4	CASRISGTGAEKLFF
TRBV13	TRBJ2-1	CASSSSSGTSGFNEQFF
TRBV2	TRBJ2-4	CATGQGTDIQYF
TRBV28	TRBJ2-2	CASSLASGSTGELFF
TRBV7-9	TRBJ1-2	CASSPRDRGNGYTF
TRBV9	TRBJ2-3	CASSVVGRTDTQYF
TRBV7-3	TRBJ1-3	CASSLSRNTIYF
TRBV5-1	TRBJ1-1	CASSPVRGGVQAEAFF
TRBV19	TRBJ2-7	CASMEAGHYEQYF
TRBV6-6	TRBJ2-7	CASSPGLSYEQYF
TRBV10-1	TRBJ1-4	CASSTTTVTNEKLFF
TRBV19	TRBJ2-7	CASSIGLGLYEQYF
TRBV5-1	TRBJ2-1	CASSLEREGYNEQFF
TRBV9	TRBJ1-5	CASSVDGQANQPQHF
TRBV6-6	TRBJ1-2	CASSQGRPNYGYTF
TRBV4-1	TRBJ2-7	CASSQGDLKRSLYEQYF
TRBV28	TRBJ2-3	CASSAGISPSTDTQYF
TRBV5-6	TRBJ2-7	CASSFGLSSYEQYF
TRBV27	TRBJ2-1	CASRPLAGTGDYNEQFF
TRBV7-2	TRBJ2-3	CASSQRGGGPVTQYF
TRBV13	TRBJ2-2	CASSPSGNTGELFF
TRBV18	TRBJ2-3	CASSLDAGGVGGITDTQYF
TRBV9	TRBJ2-5	CASSGQGRREETQYF
TRBV13	TRBJ2-2	CASSLGSAGDLTGELFF
TRBV4-1	TRBJ2-4	CASSPREAKNIQYF
TRBV2	TRBJ2-3	CASSGTSGSSGTQYF
TRBV6-1	TRBJ2-7	CASRASPDSAYEQYF
TRBV15	TRBJ2-7	CATSRDGTVSYEQYF
TRBV7-9	TRBJ2-7	CASSYPVQREIGPEQYF
TRBV6-6	TRBJ1-1	CASSVTASGAFF
TRBV29-1	TRBJ2-5	CSARRGTTQETQYF
TRBV28	TRBJ1-2	CASSSPVIQQGGFGYTF
TRBV5-1	TRBJ2-7	CASSLDRGYEQYF
TRBV5-6	TRBJ1-1	CASSLGSADEAFF